The entry below describes one TCR beta chain. Its antigen is not identified. From germline, CDR1 is SGDLS and CDR2 YYNGEE. The CDR3 covers 16 residues. With V trimmed by 6 bases and J by 5 bases, 8 bases remained unmatched. This entry comes from a study of cytomegalovirus exposure and HLA in healthy donors. The study, taken as a whole, reports: Accounts indicate the classifier identified cytomegalovirus status with strong specificity and sensitivity.

The PCR used 60 Vbeta and 13 Jbeta primers. Repertoires were generated with immunoSEQ multiplex PCR, while TCRdb's copy carries only in-frame clones and drops some. The data hold more than 140,000 clones, with roughly four fifths observed a single time. The sequence was collected from a middle-aged woman in good health and CMV-seronegative. The chain is built from TRBV9 and TRBJ2-5; 15 nucleotides agree with TRBD2. Sequenced material: PBMCs. Here the CDR3 reads CASTVGLAGGRETQYF. The CDR3 DNA reads TGTGCCAGCACCGTGGGACTAGCGGGAGGTAGGGAGACCCAGTACTTC.